Listed below are T cell receptor beta chains from one sample, sequenced in a study of T cell responses to AZD1222 COVID-19 vaccine. Sequencing used immunoSEQ multiplex PCR; TCRdb keeps in-frame clones, though not all of them. The sample shows approximately 110,000 clones, more than 70% of them seen only once. Specimen: peripheral blood, collected on day 0 of AZD1222 vaccination. These receptors came from an adult in good health. The CDR3 runs from the conserved cysteine through the conserved F or W. D genes are given only for firm matches. Part of the rows lack a size; the others show once, few, many or a class for expanded clones.

abundance	j_gene	d_gene	v_gene	CDR3aa	CDR3nt
.	TRBJ2-5	.	TRBV28	CASSPGGGETQYF	TGTGCCAGCAGCCCGGGTGGGGGAGAGACCCAGTACTTC
few	TRBJ2-7	.	TRBV5-4	CASSLEVRGVYEQYF	TGTGCCAGCAGCTTGGAGGTGAGGGGTGTATACGAGCAGTACTTC
.	TRBJ1-2	TRBD1	TRBV30	CAWEAGGYGYTF	TGTGCCTGGGAGGCAGGGGGCTATGGCTACACCTTC
few	TRBJ2-1	.	TRBV3-1/TRBV3-2	CASSPVTLTYNEQFF	TGTGCCAGCAGCCCGGTGACGTTGACCTACAATGAGCAGTTCTTC
.	TRBJ2-7	.	TRBV6-5	CASSSPGYEQYF	TGTGCCAGCAGTTCTCCCGGTTACGAGCAGTACTTC
.	TRBJ1-2	TRBD1	TRBV6-5	CASSMTGVGGYTF	TGTGCCAGCAGTATGACAGGGGTTGGTGGCTACACCTTC
.	TRBJ1-6	.	TRBV5-8	CASRWTGVSSYNSPLHF	TGTGCCAGCAGATGGACGGGCGTGAGCTCCTATAATTCACCCCTCCACTTT
.	TRBJ2-7	.	TRBV5-4	CASWGRDSYEQYF	TGTGCCAGTTGGGGTAGGGACTCCTACGAGCAGTACTTC
once	TRBJ2-3	TRBD2	TRBV7-6	CASSLVAGTSDTQYF	TGTGCCAGCAGCTTAGTAGCGGGCACCTCAGATACGCAGTATTTT
.	TRBJ2-5	.	TRBV19	CASSPDTRETQYF	TGTGCCAGTAGTCCTGACACGAGGGAGACCCAGTACTTC
.	TRBJ2-2	.	TRBV4-3	CASSQAKGGELFF	TGCGCCAGCAGCCAAGCTAAGGGCGGGGAGCTGTTTTTT
few	TRBJ1-2	.	TRBV11-2	CASSQGEGYGYTF	TGTGCCAGCAGCCAGGGCGAGGGCTATGGCTACACCTTC
.	TRBJ2-3	.	TRBV30	CAWSVLSGTYTDTQYF	TGTGCCTGGAGTGTCCTTAGCGGAACCTACACAGATACGCAGTATTTT
.	TRBJ1-5	.	TRBV6-5	CASNSEGQPQHF	TGTGCCAGCAATTCAGAGGGTCAGCCCCAGCATTTT
.	TRBJ2-7	.	TRBV27	CASSFQGPPYEQYF	TGTGCCAGCAGTTTCCAGGGCCCACCCTACGAGCAGTACTTC
.	TRBJ2-1	.	TRBV7-3	CASSQPTTPSVSYNEQFF	TGTGCCAGCAGCCAACCCACTACCCCAAGTGTCTCCTACAATGAGCAGTTCTTC
few	TRBJ2-1	TRBD2	TRBV7-2	CASSLEGTSGRWHNEQFF	TGTGCCAGCAGCTTAGAGGGGACTAGCGGGAGGTGGCACAATGAGCAGTTCTTC
.	TRBJ1-5	.	TRBV6-1	CASRRQWNQPQHF	TGTGCCAGCCGCCGACAGTGGAATCAGCCCCAGCATTTT
.	TRBJ1-5	TRBD1	TRBV19	CASTRMTGNQPQHF	TGTGCCAGTACCCGGATGACAGGGAATCAGCCCCAGCATTTT
.	TRBJ2-7	.	TRBV28	CASSLPGGGYYEQYF	TGTGCCAGCAGTTTACCAGGGGGGGGTTACTACGAGCAGTACTTC
.	TRBJ1-4	.	TRBV4-3	CASSQDLGTNEKLFF	TGCGCCAGCAGCCAAGATTTGGGGACTAATGAAAAACTGTTTTTT
.	TRBJ2-1	TRBD2	TRBV11-2	CASSPGLAGLIYEQFF	TGTGCCAGCAGCCCCGGACTAGCGGGACTAATCTATGAGCAGTTCTTC
.	TRBJ2-7	.	TRBV7-8	CASSFGWGGVPYEQYF	TGTGCCAGCAGCTTTGGGTGGGGAGGCGTCCCCTACGAGCAGTACTTC
.	TRBJ2-7	TRBD1	TRBV29-1	CSVTATGGQAEQYF	TGCAGCGTGACCGCGACAGGGGGCCAGGCCGAGCAGTACTTC
.	TRBJ1-1	.	TRBV11-1	CASSFWPKRTEAFF	TGTGCCAGCAGCTTTTGGCCGAAGCGCACTGAAGCTTTCTTT
.	TRBJ2-5	.	TRBV5-4	CASSFVWEETQYF	TGTGCCAGCAGCTTCGTCTGGGAAGAGACCCAGTACTTC
.	TRBJ2-3	.	TRBV28	CASSSPRLLEVTDTQYF	TGTGCCAGCAGTTCTCCGAGGCTACTAGAAGTAACAGATACGCAGTATTTT
once	TRBJ2-7	TRBD1	TRBV6-5	CASRPGTGGLYEQYF	TGTGCCAGCAGGCCCGGGACAGGGGGTCTCTACGAGCAGTACTTC
.	TRBJ2-2	TRBD1	TRBV7-9	CASSIDRVGELFF	TGTGCCAGCAGCATTGACAGGGTCGGGGAGCTGTTTTTT
.	TRBJ1-1	.	TRBV21-1	CASSNTIYTEAFF	TGTGCCAGCAGCAATACGATTTACACTGAAGCTTTCTTT
.	TRBJ2-2	.	TRBV2	CASRKAAGAMTGELFF	TGTGCCAGCAGAAAAGCAGCTGGGGCAATGACCGGGGAGCTGTTTTTT
few	TRBJ2-1	TRBD2	TRBV7-3	CASSLGGPSNEQFF	TGTGCCAGCAGTTTGGGAGGGCCCTCGAATGAGCAGTTCTTC
.	TRBJ2-7	TRBD2	TRBV27	CASSPTPGLADEQYF	TGTGCCAGCTCCCCAACCCCGGGACTAGCCGACGAGCAGTACTTC
.	TRBJ2-7	.	TRBV10-3	CAISVDLKSSYEQYF	TGTGCCATCAGTGTTGACCTCAAGAGCTCCTACGAGCAGTACTTC
.	TRBJ1-2	.	TRBV5-1	CASSLDRVAVSGYTF	TGCGCCAGCAGCTTGGACAGGGTCGCGGTCTCTGGCTACACCTTC
many	TRBJ1-1	.	TRBV12-3/TRBV12-4	CASAWDRRTEAFF	TGTGCCAGCGCCTGGGACCGGCGGACTGAAGCTTTCTTT
.	TRBJ2-5	.	TRBV2	CATGAVGSVVETQYF	TGTGCCACCGGAGCTGTGGGGTCTGTAGTAGAGACCCAGTACTTC
.	TRBJ1-5	.	TRBV5-4	CASSLMGSNQPQHF	TGTGCCAGCAGCTTGATGGGTAGCAATCAGCCCCAGCATTTT
.	TRBJ1-4	TRBD1	TRBV19	CATLGVGQGQEKLFF	TGTGCCACTCTCGGGGTGGGACAGGGTCAAGAAAAACTGTTTTTT
.	TRBJ2-1	TRBD2	TRBV6-1	CASSEALAGVNEQFF	TGTGCCAGCAGTGAAGCATTAGCGGGAGTGAATGAGCAGTTCTTC
.	TRBJ2-7	.	TRBV18	CASSPSSGYEQYF	TGTGCCAGCTCACCGAGCAGCGGCTACGAGCAGTACTTC
.	TRBJ2-6	TRBD2	TRBV14	CASSQGISGGPGANVLTF	TGTGCCAGCAGCCAGGGGATTAGCGGGGGGCCTGGGGCCAACGTCCTGACTTTC